These 26 T cell receptor beta chains came from one sample sequenced in a study of T cell responses to AZD1222 COVID-19 vaccine. The assay was immunoSEQ multiplex PCR, and TCRdb's table has in-frame clones only and misses some. The top ten hold roughly 4% of the sample, which has roughly 120,000 clones, around 89% seen once. The sequencing here drew on peripheral blood, taken on day 0 of AZD1222 vaccination. These receptors originate from an adult in good health.

This chain's CDR3 is CASSLSWGVVNQPQHF. CDR3 coding DNA: TGTGCCAGCAGCTTGAGTTGGGGGGTGGTCAATCAGCCCCAGCATTTT. The rearrangement joins TRBV2 to TRBJ1-5; a weak D match, TRBD1 (5 bases). Between the trimmed V and J ends, which lost 6 bases and 3 bases, there was a span of 18 bases. CDR1 SNHLY and CDR2 FYNNEI come from the germline V gene. This CDR3 is 16 amino acids long. The variable domain in full, with the rest retrieved from reference TRBV2 and TRBJ1-5, is EPEVTQTPSHQVTQMGQEVILRCVPISNHLYFYWYRQILGQKVEFLVSFYNNEISEKSEIFDDQFSVERPDGSNFTLKIRSTKLEDSAMYFCASSLSWGVVNQPQHFGDGTRLSIL.

CDR3 amino acids: CASSTTTGVYEQYF. The CDR3 DNA sequence: TGTGCCAGCAGTACGACGACAGGGGTGTACGAGCAGTACTTC. V and J are TRBV28 and TRBJ2-7; 8 positions match TRBD1. The CDR3 has 14 residues. Germline CDR1 is MDHEN and CDR2 is SYDVKM. V shed 5 bases, J shed 4 bases, and the junction held 7 bases outside the gene matches.

CDR3 amino acids: CASSGTGGFNTEAFF. CDR3 sequence (DNA): TGTGCCAGCTCCGGGACAGGGGGCTTCAACACTGAAGCTTTCTTT. V usage is TRBV19 and J usage is TRBJ1-1; TRBD1 matches at 12 bases. The germline V gene encodes CDR1 LNHDA and CDR2 SQIVND (reference sequence). Unmatched junction bases numbered 7, after V lost 9 bases and J lost 2 bases. CDR3 length: 15 amino acids.

This chain links TRBV5-6 with TRBJ1-2; D uncertain. The CDR3 is 16 amino acids. Germline assignment: CDR1 SGHDT and CDR2 YYEEEE. V was shortened by 4 bases and J by 5 bases, with 21 bases between the two germline ends. In nucleotides, the CDR3 is TGTGCCAGCAGCCAGCCCTGGTACGGAACGGGATATGGCTACACCTTC. This translates into CASSQPWYGTGYGYTF.

The CDR3 sequence is CASSSTEDYGYTF. The CDR3 DNA reads as TGTGCCAGCAGTTCGACTGAGGACTATGGCTACACCTTC. The V call is TRBV27, the J call TRBJ1-2; D gene uncertain. This CDR3 is 13 amino acids long. Trimming removed 4 bases from V and 3 bases from J, with 9 bases in between. Germline CDR1 is MNHEY and CDR2 is SMNVEV (reference sequence).

The J gene is TRBJ2-7, the V gene TRBV21-1; no check of the table's D call, TRBD2, against the DNA was made. TRBV21-1 is annotated as a pseudogene. The length of the CDR3 is 14 residues. In DNA, the CDR3 is TGTGCCAGCAGCCTAGCCTTCCCTTCCTACGAGCAGTACTTC. Translated: CASSLAFPSYEQYF.

V is TRBV19 and J is TRBJ2-1; 8 bases are shared with TRBD2. This CDR3 is 16 amino acids long. Trimming cost V 5 bases and J 6 bases; bases outside gene matches: 12. Per germline, CDR1 LNHDA and CDR2 SQIVND (reference sequence). Here the CDR3 reads CASSFKAGEGCNEQFF. Written as DNA, the CDR3 is TGTGCCAGTAGTTTCAAAGCGGGAGAAGGCTGCAATGAGCAGTTCTTC.

The V gene is TRBV7-9, the J gene TRBJ2-7; 9 positions agree with TRBD1. Per the germline V gene, CDR1 is SEHNR and CDR2 is FQNEAQ (reference sequence). With 4 bases clipped from V and 6 bases from J, the junction kept 13 bases outside the gene matches. The CDR3 loop spans 16 amino acids. The CDR3 region is CASSSRSGTGLGEQYF. The CDR3 DNA is TGTGCCAGCAGCTCCCGCTCCGGGACAGGGTTGGGCGAGCAGTACTTC.

V gene TRBV6-5 combines with J gene TRBJ2-2; D is possibly TRBD2 (6 bases). CDR1 and CDR2 from the germline V gene are MNHEY and SVGAGI. V was cut by 4 bases and J by 6 bases, with 12 bases left in between. This CDR3 has 14 residues. The CDR3: CASSFRLDAGELFF. As DNA, the CDR3 is TGTGCCAGCAGTTTCCGACTAGACGCCGGGGAGCTGTTTTTT.

The chain employs TRBV4-2 and TRBJ2-3; D gene unclear. Germline-derived CDR1 and CDR2 are LGHNA and YNFKEQ. This CDR3 is built from 14 residues. With 2 bases removed from V and 6 bases from J, the gap between germline ends came to 12 bases. CDR3 DNA: TGTGCCAGCAGCCAACCGAGATCCGGGGATACGCAGTATTTT. Amino acid sequence: CASSQPRSGDTQYF.

The V call is TRBV7-3, the J call TRBJ2-7, with TRBD2 as a possible D gene (6 bases). The CDR3 has 15 amino acids. Trimming left V 4 bases short and J 3 bases short, with 16 bases between. Germline loops: CDR1 SGHTA, CDR2 FQGTGA. The chain's CDR3 is CASSYRLGPNYEQYF. The DNA for the CDR3 is TGTGCCAGCAGCTACCGACTAGGTCCCAACTACGAGCAGTACTTC. Based on the CDR3 plus reference TRBV7-3 and TRBJ2-7, the full variable domain is GAGVSQTPSNKVTEKGKYVELRCDPISGHTALYWYRQSLGQGPEFLIYFQGTGAADDSGLPNDRFFAVRPEGSVSTLKIQRTERGDSAVYLCASSYRLGPNYEQYFGPGTRLTVT.

Turning to this clone: The same CDR3 is also encoded by other DNA sequences in this sample. The J gene is TRBJ2-7, the V gene TRBV5-1; D call uncertain. Germline lookup yields CDR1 SGHRS and CDR2 YFSETQ. V lost 0 bases and J lost 6, with 4 bases in between. This CDR3 has 11 amino acids. Here the CDR3 reads CASSLAGEQYF. CDR3 DNA: TGCGCCAGCAGCTTGGCCGGCGAGCAGTACTTC.

The genes are TRBV6-5 and TRBJ2-7; the D is unclear. The length of the CDR3 is 14 residues. From germline, CDR1 is MNHEY and CDR2 SVGAGI. The germline V and J ends were trimmed by 0 bases and 3 bases, with 9 bases remaining between them. The chain's CDR3 is CASSYSGSGYEQYF. DNA of the CDR3: TGTGCCAGCAGTTACTCGGGCAGTGGCTACGAGCAGTACTTC.

In this sample, this clone turned up a few times. The rearrangement links TRBV19 to TRBJ1-1; no clear D gene. Per the germline V gene, CDR1 is LNHDA and CDR2 is SQIVND (reference sequence). The CDR3 runs 15 residues. Trimming shortened V by 4 bases and J by 2 bases, and 14 bases separated the two germline ends. CDR3 nucleotides: TGTGCCAGTAGTAGAGCCCGGGGTTCAAACACTGAAGCTTTCTTT. This sequence encodes CASSRARGSNTEAFF.

V gene TRBV4-3 combines with J gene TRBJ2-6, with 7 nucleotides matching TRBD1. After removal of 7 bases from V and 0 bases from J, the junction contained 12 bases not matched to a gene. The CDR3 is made up of 18 amino acids. CDR1 is LGHNA, CDR2 YSLEER, per germline. CDR3 sequence reads: CASTAGGPGTSGANVLTF. In DNA, the CDR3 is TGCGCCAGCACCGCAGGGGGTCCGGGGACCTCTGGGGCCAACGTCCTGACTTTC.

The chain is built from TRBV7-9 and TRBJ2-3; 9 bases match TRBD2. Germline lookup yields CDR1 SEHNR and CDR2 FQNEAQ (reference sequence). V trimming: 11 bases; J trimming: 2 bases; junction bases outside the gene matches: 8. The CDR3 totals 14 residues. The CDR3 region has the DNA TGTGCCGCCGGGGCTAGCGGGAACACAGATACGCAGTATTTT. Translated, it gives CAAGASGNTDTQYF.

The chain couples TRBV5-1 to TRBJ2-7, with D uncertain. The germline gives CDR1 SGHRS, CDR2 YFSETQ. Trimming shortened V by 0 bases and J by 2 bases, and 12 bases separated the two germline ends. The CDR3 totals 15 residues. The chain's CDR3 is CASSLGWDGTYEQYF. CDR3 nucleotides: TGCGCCAGCAGCTTGGGTTGGGATGGGACCTACGAGCAGTACTTC.

The chain joins TRBV3-1 (or the pseudogene TRBV3-2) to TRBJ2-7; TRBD2 matches 11 bases. Losses at the gene ends were 4 bases for V and 3 bases for J; bases not matched to a gene: 5. CDR1 LGHDT and CDR2 YNNKEL come from the germline V gene (reference sequence). This CDR3 spans 15 amino acids. CDR3 protein: CASSPETSGVYEQYF. CDR3 bases: TGTGCCAGCAGCCCCGAGACTAGCGGGGTCTACGAGCAGTACTTC.

This sequence joins TRBV11-2 and TRBJ1-3, with D maybe TRBD1 (6 bases). Germline CDR1 SGHAT, CDR2 FQNNGV. The V end was cut by 5 bases, the J end by 2 bases, with 13 bases between. This CDR3 contains 15 residues. The CDR3 nucleotides read TGTGCCAGCAGCCGTTTGGGGGCGGCTGGAAACACCATATATTTT. It is translated as CASSRLGAAGNTIYF.

V usage is TRBV4-2 and J usage is TRBJ2-3; D ambiguous. There are 14 residues in the CDR3. Trimming took off 3 bases at V and 5 bases at J, with 12 bases between the two ends. Germline CDR1 is LGHNA and CDR2 is YNFKEQ. The chain's CDR3 is CASSQDRVGDTQYF. The CDR3 coding sequence is TGTGCCAGCAGCCAGGACCGCGTAGGAGATACGCAGTATTTT.

The J gene is TRBJ2-2, the V gene TRBV4-3; D may be TRBD1 or TRBD2 (5 bases each). The CDR3 has 15 amino acids. V shed 4 bases and J shed 0 bases, with 9 bases lying between them. Germline V gives CDR1 LGHNA, CDR2 YSLEER. CDR3 residues: CASSLGTTNTGELFF. CDR3 DNA sequence: TGCGCCAGCAGCCTAGGGACCACGAACACCGGGGAGCTGTTTTTT.

The V call is TRBV4-3, the J call TRBJ1-1; TRBD1 matches 9 bases. V shed 5 bases, J shed 4 bases, and the junction held 8 bases outside the gene matches. CDR3 length: 15 amino acids. Looked up from germline, CDR1 is LGHNA and CDR2 is YSLEER. The CDR3 bases are TGCGCCAGCAGCTCGGGACAGGGATGGGTCACTGAAGCTTTCTTT. Protein sequence: CASSSGQGWVTEAFF.

This clone was observed a single time. This chain joins TRBV2 and TRBJ1-4, with D unclear. From germline, CDR1 is SNHLY and CDR2 FYNNEI. Trimming cost V 7 bases and J 5 bases, with 17 bases left between them. There are 15 residues in the CDR3. The CDR3 DNA follows: TGTGCCAGCACCCGATCAGGCAGTGTGAATGAAAAACTGTTTTTT. Protein sequence: CASTRSGSVNEKLFF.

This chain joins TRBV7-2 and TRBJ2-7; D possibly matches TRBD1 or TRBD2 (5 bases each). V lost 1 base, J lost 3 bases, and 13 bases lay in between. The CDR3 is made up of 15 amino acids. The germline CDR1 and CDR2 sequences are SGHTA and FQGNSA. As DNA, the CDR3 is TGTGCCAGCAGCTTAGGGACGGGACGGAACTACGAGCAGTACTTC. Encoded protein: CASSLGTGRNYEQYF.

In this sample, this clone turned up a few times. The CDR3 region has the DNA TGTGCCAGCAGCTCCCAGGGACACAGGATATATGGCTACACCTTC. This gives the protein CASSSQGHRIYGYTF. V gene TRBV13 combines with J gene TRBJ1-2; TRBD1 is a possible D gene (6 bases). This CDR3 is 15 amino acids long. Looked up from germline, CDR1 is PRHDT and CDR2 is FYEKMQ (reference sequence). Trimming cost V 4 bases and J 5 bases, with 17 bases left between them.

CDR3 bases: TGTGCCAGTAGGGAGAGCGGGGGCACAGATACGCAGTATTTT. Amino acids: CASRESGGTDTQYF. The rearrangement joins TRBV19 to TRBJ2-3; 7 nucleotides match TRBD2. The CDR3 loop spans 14 amino acids. V dropped 6 bases and J dropped 1; count of bases not matched to a gene: 4. In germline, CDR1 is LNHDA, CDR2 SQIVND (reference sequence).